The present T cell receptor (beta chain) was sequenced within a study of blood T cells in healthy people across ages. Unmatched junction bases numbered 3, after V lost 0 bases and J lost 6 bases. The germline CDR1 and CDR2 sequences are MNHEY and SVGAGI. The CDR3 has 15 residues. This clonotype was seen only once. Primed by a sample-barcoded 5' primer and a J-beta primer mix, a second PCR proceeded for about 7 to 12 cycles. TCRdb re-analysed the 5' RACE reads in MiXCR, keeping a single row per CDR3 protein. Among 550,000 to 800,000 distinct CDR3 sequences listed, roughly 30% were seen once. This receptor was identified in a woman of 80 years or more in good health. The chain couples TRBV6-5 to TRBJ1-5, with TRBD1 matching 9 bases. What was sequenced was blood. In nucleotides, the CDR3 is TGTGCCAGCAGTTACTCAGGGACAGGGCGTCAGCCCCAGCATTTT. Amino acids: CASSYSGTGRQPQHF.